This TCR beta chain came from a study of T cell responses to AZD1222 COVID-19 vaccine. The V end lost 6 bases, the J end lost 3 bases, and 17 bases lay between the germline ends. The length of the CDR3 is 15 residues. Germline-derived CDR1 and CDR2 are SGHTA and FQGNSA. Assay used: immunoSEQ multiplex PCR; TCRdb lists only in-frame clones, some missing. Here the sample spans approximately 200,000 clones, 94% being singletons. This TCR was recovered from an adult who received the MenACWY meningococcal vaccine as a control. V is TRBV7-2 and J is TRBJ1-2; no clear D gene. This specimen consisted of peripheral blood, obtained 28 days after the second dose of the MenACWY control vaccine. CDR3 region: CASSGRAIEDYGYTF. CDR3 bases: TGTGCCAGCAGTGGCCGGGCCATTGAGGACTATGGCTACACCTTC.